The 21 T cell receptor beta chains below were found in one sample sequenced in a study of response to subunit inactivated influenza vaccine. Via MiXCR, TCRdb re-called the RT-PCR reads, giving one row per CDR3 protein. The profile shows about 540,000 distinct CDR3 sequences, 13% to 15% of them singletons. The material sequenced was PBMCs from blood, taken 11 to 12 days after vaccination. All receptors come from a man aged 45-60 years who received an inactivated influenza vaccine.

The sample holds a few counts of this clonotype. This rearrangement joins TRBV9 to TRBJ1-4, with unresolved D. V was shortened by 3 bases and J by 0 bases, with 15 bases between the two germline ends. CDR3 size: 17 residues. Germline V gene data show CDR1 as SGDLS and CDR2 as YYNGEE. The CDR3 sequence is CASSGKARFPTNEKLFF. CDR3 bases: TGTGCCAGCAGCGGCAAGGCCAGATTCCCAACTAATGAAAAACTGTTTTTT.

This clonotype was picked up a small number of times. V usage is TRBV6-5 and J usage is TRBJ2-2; D remains ambiguous. The CDR3 has 12 residues. With 5 bases removed from V and 6 bases from J, the gap between germline ends came to 7 bases. In germline, CDR1 is MNHEY, CDR2 SVGAGI. The CDR3 region is CASSPFPGELFF. CDR3 DNA sequence: TGTGCCAGCAGTCCCTTCCCCGGGGAGCTGTTTTTT.

The CDR3 DNA reads as TGTGCCTGGAGGAATCTAGCGGGAGGGACAGATACGCAGTATTTT. Protein product: CAWRNLAGGTDTQYF. This chain links TRBV30 with TRBJ2-3; 12 bases match TRBD2. Unmatched junction bases numbered 4, after V lost 3 bases and J lost 3 bases. CDR1 GTSNPN and CDR2 SVGIG come from the germline V gene (reference sequence). CDR3 length equals 15 residues.

A note on this clonotype: A junction end diverges from the germline sequence, so it may reflect a read error. The chain carries TRBV12-3 or TRBV12-4 and TRBJ2-3, with a possible D match to TRBD1 (6 bases). The CDR3 extends over 16 amino acids. CDR3 in DNA: TGTGCCAGCAGTTTTAGGAGACAGGCGAGCACAGATATGCAGTATTTT. Amino acids: CASSFRRQASTDMQYF.

The V and J genes are TRBV23-1 and TRBJ2-1; 7 positions agree with TRBD2. TRBV23-1 is classed as an ORF, of uncertain function. The CDR3 extends over 16 amino acids. J gave up 10 bases and V 2 bases, and 14 bases lay outside the gene matches. The DNA for the CDR3 is TGCGCCAGCAGTCAAGAAGAAACGCAGGGAGGGTGCGAGCAGTTCTTC. This translates into CASSQEETQGGCEQFF.

This clonotype came up many times. The V gene is TRBV29-1, the J gene TRBJ2-1, with D perhaps TRBD1 (6 bases). The CDR3 extends over 14 amino acids. Germline-derived CDR1 and CDR2 are SQVTM and ANQGSEA. V was shortened by 6 bases and J by 7 bases, with 19 bases between the two germline ends. The CDR3 here is CSVHLQRTVNEQFF. The CDR3 nucleotides read TGCAGCGTGCACCTACAACGGACAGTGAATGAGCAGTTCTTC.

This clonotype was counted only a few times. This chain links TRBV4-2 with TRBJ2-5, with 10 bases that match TRBD2. V trimming: 1 base; J trimming: 5 bases; junction bases outside the gene matches: 10. The CDR3 contains 17 residues. Per germline, CDR1 LGHNA and CDR2 YNFKEQ. The CDR3 DNA reads as TGTGCCAGCAGCCAAGGGAGGGAAACTAGCGGGGAGGAGACCCAGTACTTC. Translation: CASSQGRETSGEETQYF.

This clonotype was seen repeatedly, ten times or more. The J gene is TRBJ2-1, the V gene TRBV20-1; perhaps D is TRBD1 or TRBD2 (5 bases each). The CDR3 is made up of 16 amino acids. Per the germline V gene, CDR1 is DFQATT and CDR2 is SNEGSKA (reference sequence). V lost 4 bases to trimming and J lost 2 bases, with 18 bases between them. The CDR3 coding sequence is TGCAGTGCTAAGAAAAAGTGGGACCGGACCTACAATGAGCAGTTCTTC. Encoded protein: CSAKKKWDRTYNEQFF.

The table lists this clonotype with a few counts. The chain combines TRBV2 with TRBJ2-4, with a weak D call TRBD1 (6 bases). Germline CDR1 is SNHLY and CDR2 is FYNNEI. Between the trimmed V and J ends, which lost 3 bases and 0 bases, there was a span of 15 bases. The CDR3 contains 17 residues. CDR3 nucleotides: TGTGCCAGCAGTGACAGGGGAATCGTTCTAGCCAAAAACATTCAGTACTTC. This gives the protein CASSDRGIVLAKNIQYF.

This clonotype was seen a handful of times. DNA for the CDR3: TGCGCCAGCAGCCTATGGACAGGTTCTAGCACAGATACGCAGTATTTT. Protein: CASSLWTGSSTDTQYF. The chain is built from TRBV5-1 and TRBJ2-3; 7 positions agree with TRBD1. Trimming took 4 bases from V and 0 from J; bases not matched to a gene: 8. This CDR3 comprises 16 residues. Germline V CDR1 and CDR2: SGHRS, YFSETQ.

In this sample, this clonotype turned up a few times. The J gene is TRBJ1-2, the V gene TRBV12-3 or TRBV12-4, with TRBD1 identical over 9 bases. The CDR3 is made up of 15 amino acids. V dropped 2 bases and J dropped 4; count of bases not matched to a gene: 5. The CDR3 DNA reads TGTGCCAGCAGTTTAACTACAGGGGGCCGCTATGGCTACACCTTC. Amino acids: CASSLTTGGRYGYTF.

This clonotype was detected a few times. The J gene is TRBJ2-3, the V gene TRBV28; D may correspond to TRBD1 or TRBD2 (5 bases each). Per germline, CDR1 MDHEN and CDR2 SYDVKM. The V and J ends lost 3 bases and 5 bases respectively, with 27 bases between them. CDR3 length: 19 residues. The chain's CDR3 is CASSLKRGGAASSLDTQYF. CDR3 coding DNA: TGTGCCAGCAGTTTGAAGAGGGGTGGGGCCGCGTCGTCTCTAGATACGCAGTATTTT. Full variable domain (remainder filled in from reference TRBV28 and TRBJ2-3): DVKVTQSSRYLVKRTGEKVFLECVQDMDHENMFWYRQDPGLGLRLIYFSYDVKMKEKGDIPEGYSVSREKKERFSLILESASTNQTSMYLCASSLKRGGAASSLDTQYFGPGTRLTVL.

This clonotype was observed a handful of times. The gene calls are TRBV12-3 or TRBV12-4 and TRBJ1-2; a possible D gene is TRBD1 (5 bases). V was cut by 2 bases and J by 14 bases, with 24 bases left in between. The CDR3 loop spans 15 amino acids. The CDR3 DNA follows: TGTGCCAGCAGTTTAAGAATCGGGGCAGCTGTAAAGTTGACCTTC. Its protein is CASSLRIGAAVKLTF.

This chain uses TRBV21-1 with TRBJ2-7; the listed D gene, TRBD1, was not tested against the DNA. TRBV21-1 corresponds to a pseudogene. This CDR3 is built from 17 residues. Here the CDR3 reads CASSKEHRDTSSYEQYF. CDR3 sequence (DNA): TGTGCCAGCAGCAAAGAACACCGGGACACGAGCTCCTACGAGCAGTACTTC.

The genes are TRBV11-2 and TRBJ2-5; D is possibly TRBD1 (5 bases). V was pared by 4 bases and J by 6 bases, with 21 bases between. Germline V gives CDR1 SGHAT, CDR2 FQNNGV. CDR3 size: 16 residues. Here the CDR3 reads CASSSQAEDADQTQYF. In nucleotides, the CDR3 is TGTGCCAGCAGCTCACAGGCCGAGGACGCCGATCAGACCCAGTACTTC.

This clonotype was picked up many times. This sequence joins TRBV7-2 and TRBJ2-5; 8 bases line up with TRBD2. The J segment lost 7 bases and the V segment lost 4 bases, leaving 8 bases of the junction unmatched. The V gene's germline CDR1 is SGHTA and CDR2 FQGNSA. This CDR3 is built from 14 residues. The CDR3 DNA sequence: TGTGCCAGCAGCTCCGGGACTAGTGTCGGGACCCAGTACTTC. Protein: CASSSGTSVGTQYF.

The rearrangement joins TRBV7-2 to TRBJ2-1; TRBD2 might be the D (7 bases). V lost 3 bases, J lost 12 bases, and 21 bases lay in between. The length of the CDR3 is 15 residues. The germline V gene encodes CDR1 SGHTA and CDR2 FQGNSA. CDR3: CASSFKGGGASRQFF. CDR3 nucleotides: TGTGCCAGCAGCTTCAAGGGAGGGGGGGCCTCTAGGCAGTTCTTC.

This clonotype was observed a handful of times. The gene calls are TRBV5-5 and TRBJ1-5, with a tentative D call TRBD1 (5 bases). The V end lost 4 bases, the J end lost 0 bases, and 14 bases lay between the germline ends. CDR3 length: 16 amino acids. Germline CDR1 reads SGHKS; CDR2 reads YYEKEE (reference sequence). The CDR3 is CASSGGVPYSNQPQHF. The DNA for the CDR3 is TGTGCCAGCAGCGGGGGAGTACCATATAGCAATCAGCCCCAGCATTTT.

This clonotype was found many times. The chain recombines TRBV11-2 with TRBJ2-5, with 7 bases aligning to TRBD1. This CDR3 has 15 residues. Germline assignment: CDR1 SGHAT and CDR2 FQNNGV. V was clipped by 4 bases and J by 2 bases; unmatched bases: 7. CDR3 protein: CASSSLQGKQETQYF. CDR3 bases: TGTGCCAGCAGCTCACTACAGGGGAAACAAGAGACCCAGTACTTC. Based on the CDR3 plus reference TRBV11-2 and TRBJ2-5, the full variable domain is EAGVAQSPRYKIIEKRQSVAFWCNPISGHATLYWYQQILGQGPKLLIQFQNNGVVDDSQLPKDRFSAERLKGVDSTLKIQPAKLEDSAVYLCASSSLQGKQETQYFGPGTRLLVL.

This clonotype was detected a few times. The chain couples TRBV7-8 to TRBJ2-3; TRBD2 matches 7 bases. The ends lost 1 base at V and 7 bases at J; junction bases unmatched: 5. There are 14 residues in the CDR3. CDR1 is SGHVS and CDR2 is FQNEAQ in the germline V gene. DNA of the CDR3: TGTGCCAGCAGCTTAGGGGGAGGGTTCCATACGCAGTATTTT. As protein: CASSLGGGFHTQYF. The entire variable domain, with the rest obtained from reference TRBV7-8 and TRBJ2-3, is as follows: GAGVSQSPRYKVAKRGQDVALRCDPISGHVSLFWYQQALGQGPEFLTYFQNEAQLDKSGLPSDRFFAERPEGSVSTLKIQRTQQEDSAVYLCASSLGGGFHTQYFGPGTRLTVL.

This rearrangement joins TRBV19 to TRBJ2-2; 10 positions match TRBD1. After removal of 5 bases from V and 6 bases from J, the junction contained 3 bases not matched to a gene. From germline, CDR1 is LNHDA and CDR2 SQIVND (reference sequence). This CDR3 comprises 14 residues. CDR3 residues: CASSSGQGAGELFF. The CDR3 DNA reads as TGTGCCAGTAGTTCCGGACAGGGGGCCGGGGAGCTGTTTTTT.